The 28 T cell receptor beta chains presented below share a single source sample, sequenced in a study of circulating tumor DNA in untreated peripheral T-cell lymphoma. Assay used: immunoSEQ multiplex PCR; TCRdb lists only in-frame clones, some missing. Among 1,400 to 1,500 clones listed, around 66% were seen once. The specimen was tumor tissue. The source is a human donor with peripheral T-cell lymphoma.

V is TRBV28 and J is TRBJ1-3, with a weak D call TRBD1 (5 bases). Trimming shortened V by 5 bases and J by 4 bases, and 12 bases separated the two germline ends. CDR3 size: 14 residues. CDR1 is MDHEN and CDR2 is SYDVKM in the germline V gene. The CDR3 nucleotides are TGTGCCAGCAGTACTGGGGGAACCGGAAACACCATATATTTT. Amino acids: CASSTGGTGNTIYF.

The chain recombines TRBV28 with TRBJ1-3; the D is unclear. V lost 3 bases and J 1 base, leaving 7 bases between the germline ends. The germline V gene has CDR1 MDHEN and CDR2 SYDVKM. The CDR3 runs 14 residues. The CDR3 region has the DNA TGTGCCAGCAGTTTTTCCGGGTCTGGAAACACCATATATTTT. Its translation is CASSFSGSGNTIYF.

This sequence joins TRBV6-8 and TRBJ1-6; 9 nucleotides agree with TRBD1. The germline CDR1 and CDR2 sequences are MNHGY and SAAAGT. This CDR3 contains 14 residues. Unmatched junction bases numbered 4, after V lost 6 bases and J lost 7 bases. The CDR3 region is CASRYRGLNSPLHF. CDR3 coding DNA: TGTGCCAGCAGGTACAGGGGGCTGAATTCACCCCTCCACTTT.

On this clone: The junction does not match germline at one end; this may be a read error. The rearrangement uses TRBV6-8 and TRBJ2-7, with 8 bases identical to TRBD1. CDR3 size: 15 residues. CDR1 is MNHGY, CDR2 SAAAGT, per germline. CDR3 nucleotide sequence: TGTGCCATCAGTGTTGGTACAGGGGGCTCCTACGAGCAGTACTTC. It yields the protein CAISVGTGGSYEQYF.

CDR3 nucleotides: TGTGCCAGCCAGAGAAACTCTGGAAACACCATATATTTT. This sequence encodes CASQRNSGNTIYF. The rearrangement uses TRBV6-7 and TRBJ1-3; no reliable D call. TRBV6-7 is marked as an open reading frame, function uncertain. The CDR3 sequence is 13 residues long. V lost 8 bases to trimming and J lost 0 bases, with 8 bases between them.

The chain couples TRBV28 to TRBJ1-1; 7 positions match TRBD1. Germline V gives CDR1 MDHEN, CDR2 SYDVKM. This CDR3 region has 14 residues. J was trimmed by 7 bases and V by 1 base; bases with no gene match: 6. The DNA for the CDR3 is TGTGCCAGCAGTTTATCTACCGGGACAGATGAAGCTTTCTTT. Amino acids: CASSLSTGTDEAFF. Filled out from reference TRBV28 and TRBJ1-1, the complete variable domain reads DVKVTQSSRYLVKRTGEKVFLECVQDMDHENMFWYRQDPGLGLRLIYFSYDVKMKEKGDIPEGYSVSREKKERFSLILESASTNQTSMYLCASSLSTGTDEAFFGQGTRLTVV.

V and J are TRBV19 and TRBJ1-3, with no clear D. This CDR3 comprises 14 residues. V lost 5 bases, J lost 2 bases, and 10 bases lay in between. In germline, CDR1 is LNHDA, CDR2 SQIVND (reference sequence). The CDR3, as DNA: TGTGCCAGTAGTTATCGGGCCCCTGGAAACACCATATATTTT. Residues: CASSYRAPGNTIYF.

This chain connects TRBV19 to TRBJ1-1; D unresolved. Germline CDR1 LNHDA, CDR2 SQIVND (reference sequence). Trimming stripped 4 bases from V and 0 bases from J, with 12 bases between. This CDR3 comprises 15 residues. The CDR3 coding sequence is TGTGCCAGTAGTACTGGGTTGTGGTTGAACACTGAAGCTTTCTTT. This translates into CASSTGLWLNTEAFF.

The chain couples TRBV19 to TRBJ1-5; perhaps TRBD1 as D (6 bases). Germline assignment: CDR1 LNHDA and CDR2 SQIVND (reference sequence). V lost 1 base, J lost 2 bases, and 9 bases lay in between. This CDR3 spans 15 amino acids. CDR3 DNA sequence: TGTGCCAGTAGTATAGCGGGGGCAGGCAATCAGCCCCAGCATTTT. It encodes CASSIAGAGNQPQHF.

The chain carries TRBV9 and TRBJ2-1; the D call may be TRBD1 or TRBD2 (5 bases each). V gave up 4 bases and J gave up 7 bases, with 9 bases separating them. This CDR3 is built from 12 residues. Germline CDR1 is SGDLS and CDR2 is YYNGEE. The CDR3 protein is CASSPEGNEQFF. The CDR3 DNA reads TGTGCCAGCAGCCCAGAGGGGAATGAGCAGTTCTTC.

Judged by abundance, this clone is large. Other DNA sequences in this sample translate to the same CDR3. The chain uses TRBV28 and TRBJ2-7; 10 bases are shared with TRBD2. This CDR3 is 13 amino acids long. Unmatched junction bases numbered 4, after V lost 8 bases and J lost 3 bases. Germline loops: CDR1 MDHEN, CDR2 SYDVKM. The CDR3 DNA is TGTGCCAGCCGGCTAGCGGGAGTCTACGAGCAGTACTTC. As protein: CASRLAGVYEQYF.

The chain uses TRBV6-4 and TRBJ2-5; D possibly matches TRBD1 or TRBD2 (5 bases each). The CDR3 has 19 residues. Trimming took 3 bases from V and 0 from J, leaving 23 bases between them. Looked up from germline, CDR1 is MRHNA and CDR2 is SNTAGT. Here the CDR3 DNA reads TGTGCCAGCAGTGAGGCAATTGTTTGGGACCCCGTGTACCAAGAGACCCAGTACTTC. Encoded protein: CASSEAIVWDPVYQETQYF.

This rearrangement joins TRBV28 to TRBJ1-2, with 7 bases aligning to TRBD1. This CDR3 contains 15 residues. Per the germline V gene, CDR1 is MDHEN and CDR2 is SYDVKM. The junction had 14 bases not matched to a gene; V was cut back by 6 bases and J by 7 bases. CDR3 sequence reads: CASRGSTGAGVGYTF. The CDR3, as DNA: TGTGCCAGCAGGGGAAGTACAGGGGCCGGGGTTGGCTACACCTTC.

The chain recombines TRBV9 with TRBJ1-4; D remains unclear. Germline V gene lookup returns CDR1 SGDLS and CDR2 YYNGEE. This CDR3 is 13 amino acids long. V was pared by 3 bases and J by 8 bases, with 11 bases between. The DNA for the CDR3 is TGTGCCAGCAGCGGGGGAAGCAAGGAAAAACTGTTTTTT. Encoded protein: CASSGGSKEKLFF.

This clone qualifies as medium-sized (0.01 to 0.1%). V usage is TRBV19 and J usage is TRBJ2-7; TRBD1 or TRBD2 may be the D gene (6 bases each). Per germline, CDR1 LNHDA and CDR2 SQIVND (reference sequence). The ends were cut back, 2 bases at V and 2 bases at J, with 13 bases in the middle. This CDR3 spans 15 amino acids. CDR3 sequence reads: CASSIRGVAPYEQYF. The DNA for the CDR3 is TGTGCCAGTAGTATAAGGGGGGTGGCCCCCTACGAGCAGTACTTC. The variable domain in full, with the rest retrieved from reference TRBV19 and TRBJ2-7, is DGGITQSPKYLFRKEGQNVTLSCEQNLNHDAMYWYRQDPGQGLRLIYYSQIVNDFQKGDIAEGYSVSREKKESFPLTVTSAQKNPTAFYLCASSIRGVAPYEQYFGPGTRLTVT.

V is TRBV19 and J is TRBJ2-7, with D possibly matching TRBD2 (5 bases). The CDR3 has 13 amino acids. The germline V gene encodes CDR1 LNHDA and CDR2 SQIVND (reference sequence). V lost 3 bases and J lost 7, with 13 bases in between. CDR3 DNA sequence: TGTGCCAGTAGTATGAGGGCGAACACGGAGCAGTACTTC. Protein: CASSMRANTEQYF.

This clone was seen only once. CDR3 DNA: TGTGCCAGCAGCTTAATGGAGAACACTGAAGCTTTCTTT. Its protein is CASSLMENTEAFF. The J gene is TRBJ1-1, the V gene TRBV7-1; D gene unclear. TRBV7-1 is annotated as an ORF whose role is uncertain. Trimming removed 4 bases at V and 1 base at J, with 7 bases between. The CDR3 is 13 residues long.

This rearrangement joins TRBV28 to TRBJ2-1, with a possible D match to TRBD2 (5 bases). CDR3 length: 15 residues. The germline V and J ends were trimmed by 3 bases and 3 bases, with 12 bases remaining between them. CDR1 and CDR2 (germline): MDHEN, SYDVKM. CDR3 residues: CASSFMRAGYNEQFF. The CDR3, as DNA: TGTGCCAGCAGTTTTATGCGGGCGGGCTACAATGAGCAGTTCTTC.

The gene calls are TRBV25-1 and TRBJ1-1, with TRBD1 as a possible D gene (6 bases). Germline V gene data show CDR1 as MGHDK and CDR2 as SYGVNS. Trimming removed 1 base at V and 1 base at J, with 13 bases between. The CDR3 has 16 residues. CDR3 in DNA: TGTGCCAGCAGTGAATTCAGGGGCGATCGGAACACTGAAGCTTTCTTT. Protein sequence: CASSEFRGDRNTEAFF.

The chain has TRBV10-3 and TRBJ2-2; 11 nucleotides agree with TRBD2. V gave up 5 bases and J gave up 5 bases; unmatched junction bases: 7. The germline CDR1 and CDR2 sequences are ENHRY and SYGVKD. The CDR3 is made up of 16 amino acids. CDR3 DNA sequence: TGTGCCATCAGTCCGGATAGCGGGGGGGCGACCGGGGAGCTGTTTTTT. Amino acids: CAISPDSGGATGELFF.

This clone came up a few times. The junction does not match germline at one end; this may be a read error. V is TRBV11-3 and J is TRBJ2-3, with TRBD2 identical over 7 bases. Per germline, CDR1 SGHNT and CDR2 YENEEA. The CDR3 length is 16 residues. CDR3 coding DNA: TGTGCCAGCAGATACATGTCGGGAGGAACCACAGATATGCAGTATTTT. Its protein product is CASRYMSGGTTDMQYF.

The rearrangement links TRBV6-8 to TRBJ2-3; perhaps TRBD2 as D (6 bases). The germline V gene encodes CDR1 MNHGY and CDR2 SAAAGT. The CDR3 spans 16 residues. The V gene lost 6 bases and the J gene lost 2 bases, with 18 bases spanning the gap. CDR3 coding DNA: TGTGCCAGCAGCTACGCAACAGGAGGGGCCACAGATACGCAGTATTTT. Translation: CASSYATGGATDTQYF.

This chain links TRBV28 with TRBJ2-1; 8 positions match TRBD1. This CDR3 region has 15 residues. The germline gives CDR1 MDHEN, CDR2 SYDVKM. Trimming cost V 6 bases and J 2 bases; bases outside gene matches: 6. The DNA of the CDR3 is TGTGCCAGCAGACTTCAGGGGGCCCCCTACAATGAGCAGTTCTTC. Its protein is CASRLQGAPYNEQFF.

The V call is TRBV28, the J call TRBJ1-3; D might be TRBD1 (6 bases). The V and J ends lost 7 bases and 5 bases respectively, with 18 bases between them. This CDR3 has 15 amino acids. Germline loops: CDR1 MDHEN, CDR2 SYDVKM. The chain's CDR3 is CASTRVRGSRNTIYF. The DNA for the CDR3 is TGTGCCAGCACCAGAGTCAGGGGATCTCGAAACACCATATATTTT.

The rearrangement links TRBV28 to TRBJ2-5, with 11 nucleotides matching TRBD2. The CDR3 is made up of 14 amino acids. The ends lost 5 bases at V and 8 bases at J; junction bases unmatched: 7. Germline V lookup: CDR1 MDHEN, CDR2 SYDVKM. CDR3 nucleotide sequence: TGTGCCAGCAGTCCTGGACTAGCGGGTGATACCCAGTACTTC. This sequence encodes CASSPGLAGDTQYF.

V usage is TRBV30 and J usage is TRBJ1-4, with D possibly TRBD1 on 5 matching bases. The CDR3 is made up of 14 amino acids. Germline V gives CDR1 GTSNPN, CDR2 SVGIG (reference sequence). V shed 3 bases and J shed 7 bases, with 15 bases lying between them. The DNA for the CDR3 is TGTGCCTGGAGGAGGTCGGGGGAGGCTGAAAAACTGTTTTTT. This sequence encodes CAWRRSGEAEKLFF.

The rearrangement links TRBV28 to TRBJ2-1; TRBD2 matches at 10 bases. J lost 7 bases, V lost 2 bases, and 8 bases had no gene match. The CDR3 consists of 16 residues. The germline gives CDR1 MDHEN, CDR2 SYDVKM. The CDR3 DNA is TGTGCCAGCAGTTTAAGTTCAGCGGGAGGGCGAAATGAGCAGTTCTTC. It yields the protein CASSLSSAGGRNEQFF.

The chain is built from TRBV19 and TRBJ2-7; D could derive from TRBD1 or TRBD2 (5 bases each). CDR3 size: 15 residues. Trimming pared 3 bases from V and 4 bases from J, leaving 16 bases between. Per the germline V gene, CDR1 is LNHDA and CDR2 is SQIVND (reference sequence). CDR3 DNA sequence: TGTGCCAGTAGTATTAGGGGAGCGGAGGTATACGAGCAGTACTTC. Its translation is CASSIRGAEVYEQYF.